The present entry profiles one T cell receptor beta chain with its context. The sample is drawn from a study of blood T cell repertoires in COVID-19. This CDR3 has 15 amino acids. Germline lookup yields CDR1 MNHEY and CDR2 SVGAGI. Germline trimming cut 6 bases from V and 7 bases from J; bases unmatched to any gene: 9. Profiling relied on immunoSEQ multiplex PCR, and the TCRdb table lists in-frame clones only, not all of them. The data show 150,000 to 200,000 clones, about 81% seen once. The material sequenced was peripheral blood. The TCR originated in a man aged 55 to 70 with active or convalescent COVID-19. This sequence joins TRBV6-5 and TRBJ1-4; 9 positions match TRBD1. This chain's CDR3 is CASRANPTGGEKLFF. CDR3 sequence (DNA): TGTGCCAGCAGGGCCAATCCGACAGGGGGTGAAAAACTGTTTTTT.